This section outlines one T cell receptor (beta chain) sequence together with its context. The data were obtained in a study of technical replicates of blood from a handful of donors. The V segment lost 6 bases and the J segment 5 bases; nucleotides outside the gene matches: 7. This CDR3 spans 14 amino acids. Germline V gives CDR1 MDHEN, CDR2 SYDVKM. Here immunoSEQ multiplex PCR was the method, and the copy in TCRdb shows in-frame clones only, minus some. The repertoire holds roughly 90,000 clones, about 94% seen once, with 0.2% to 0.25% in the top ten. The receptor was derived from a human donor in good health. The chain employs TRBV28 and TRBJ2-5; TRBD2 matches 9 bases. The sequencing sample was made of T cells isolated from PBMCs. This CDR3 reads CASSLIAGAETQYF. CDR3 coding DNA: TGTGCCAGCAGCTTAATAGCGGGAGCTGAGACCCAGTACTTC.